Listed below are T cell receptor beta chains from one sample, sequenced in a study of shared clonotypes between healthy human individuals. Assay used: immunoSEQ multiplex PCR; TCRdb lists only in-frame clones, some missing. Here the sample spans hundreds of thousands of clones, about 76% being singletons. Material for sequencing was PBMCs. These receptors were collected from a woman in her thirties or forties in good health. Some clones in this sample may be carry-over from other donors' samples. CDR3s include the opening cysteine and the closing phenylalanine or tryptophan. A D gene is named only where the DNA matches it firmly. Where a row states a size, it is once, few, many or the class of an expanded clone; other rows omit it.

j_gene	v_gene	d_gene	abundance	CDR3aa	CDR3nt
TRBJ2-1	TRBV19	.	.	CASEANVASYNEQFF	TGTGCCAGTGAGGCCAACGTAGCGAGCTACAATGAGCAGTTCTTC
TRBJ2-7	TRBV15	.	many	CATSRGRGTGSYEQYF	TGTGCCACCAGCAGAGGTCGCGGGACCGGTTCCTACGAGCAGTACTTC
TRBJ2-7	TRBV10-3	.	once	CAISGARDTAEQYF	TGTGCCATCAGTGGGGCCCGGGACACGGCCGAGCAGTACTTC
TRBJ1-5	TRBV11-2	.	.	CASSLALGGRQPQHF	TGTGCCAGCAGCTTAGCGTTGGGGGGACGGCAGCCCCAGCATTTT
TRBJ2-1	TRBV5-1	TRBD1	once	CASSLEDREHDEQFF	TGCGCCAGCAGCTTGGAGGACAGGGAGCACGATGAGCAGTTCTTC
TRBJ2-4	TRBV15	.	once	CATSREYGIQYF	TGTGCCACCAGCCGGGAGTACGGCATTCAGTACTTC
TRBJ1-1	TRBV14	.	.	CASGGGGTEAFF	TGTGCCAGCGGGGGTGGTGGGACTGAAGCTTTCTTT
TRBJ1-1	TRBV7-9	.	many	CASSFQRNTEAFF	TGTGCCAGCAGCTTCCAGAGAAACACTGAAGCTTTCTTT
TRBJ2-5	TRBV5-4	TRBD2	many	CASSFGSGSVQETQYF	TGTGCCAGCAGCTTTGGCAGCGGGAGCGTCCAAGAGACCCAGTACTTC
TRBJ1-1	TRBV15	TRBD1	.	CATSRGGQGLREAFF	TGTGCCACCAGCAGGGGAGGACAGGGCCTCCGTGAAGCTTTCTTT
TRBJ2-2	TRBV19	TRBD1	.	CASTWGQGTFGELFF	TGTGCCAGTACGTGGGGACAGGGGACATTCGGGGAGCTGTTTTTT
TRBJ2-2	TRBV4-1	.	.	CASSQEGQLVTGELFF	TGCGCCAGCAGCCAAGAAGGACAGTTAGTCACCGGGGAGCTGTTTTTT
TRBJ2-3	TRBV5-1	TRBD2	.	CASSLVAGGGTDTQYF	TGCGCCAGCAGCTTGGTAGCGGGAGGGGGCACAGATACGCAGTATTTT
TRBJ1-5	TRBV29-1	.	.	CSVASGFSNQPQHF	TGCAGCGTTGCGTCCGGATTCAGCAATCAGCCCCAGCATTTT
TRBJ1-3	TRBV28	TRBD1	.	CASQGTGVSSGNTIYF	TGTGCCAGCCAGGGGACAGGAGTAAGCTCTGGAAACACCATATATTTT
TRBJ2-6	TRBV7-9	.	few	CASSVRDVNSGANVLTF	TGTGCCAGCAGCGTCCGGGACGTCAACTCTGGGGCCAACGTCCTGACTTTC
TRBJ2-7	TRBV14	.	once	CASSLRGINEQYF	TGTGCCAGCAGCCTACGGGGCATCAACGAGCAGTACTTC
TRBJ2-3	TRBV15	.	.	CATSRERPDTQYF	TGTGCCACCAGCAGAGAAAGGCCAGATACGCAGTATTTT
TRBJ2-7	TRBV10-3	.	.	CAIGDSYEQYF	TGTGCCATCGGAGACAGCTACGAGCAGTACTTC
TRBJ2-1	TRBV23-1	.	.	CASSRAGRPGEQFF	TGCGCCAGCAGTCGGGCTGGCAGGCCCGGAGAGCAGTTCTTC
TRBJ2-5	TRBV10-1	TRBD2	.	CASSDPGAGAQETQYF	TGCGCCAGCAGTGACCCTGGAGCGGGAGCCCAAGAGACCCAGTACTTC
TRBJ2-7	TRBV14	TRBD1	many	CASSLDRGSSYEQYF	TGTGCCAGCAGCCTAGACAGGGGAAGCTCCTACGAGCAGTACTTC
TRBJ2-1	TRBV2	.	.	CASSEWRGLGNEQFF	TGTGCCAGCAGTGAATGGAGGGGTTTAGGTAATGAGCAGTTCTTC
TRBJ2-7	TRBV6-1	.	.	CATREWGAQNEQYF	TGTGCCACCCGGGAATGGGGTGCCCAGAACGAGCAGTACTTC
TRBJ1-1	TRBV28	.	.	CASSSLWGMGARMNTEAFF	TGTGCCAGCAGTTCCTTATGGGGTATGGGGGCGCGGATGAACACTGAAGCTTTCTTT
TRBJ2-5	TRBV7-2	TRBD2	.	CASSLTRGGRAETQYF	TGTGCCAGCAGCTTAACGCGGGGCGGGAGGGCAGAGACCCAGTACTTC
TRBJ2-7	TRBV28	TRBD2	.	CASSLNPPLAGGHYEQYF	TGTGCCAGCAGTTTAAACCCCCCACTAGCGGGAGGCCATTACGAGCAGTACTTC
TRBJ2-7	TRBV11-2	.	.	CASSSLGRTTYEQYF	TGTGCCAGCAGCTCTTTGGGGCGGACAACCTACGAGCAGTACTTC
TRBJ1-2	TRBV4-2	.	once	CASSQGSDRSVGYTF	TGTGCCAGCAGCCAAGGGTCGGACCGCTCGGTCGGCTACACCTTC
TRBJ2-2	TRBV6-5	.	.	CASSLDLTGELFF	TGTGCCAGCAGTCTGGACTTAACCGGGGAGCTGTTTTTT
TRBJ2-7	TRBV5-1	TRBD2	.	CASSLGLAGNYEQYF	TGCGCCAGCAGCTTGGGGCTAGCGGGAAACTACGAGCAGTACTTC
TRBJ2-5	TRBV27	TRBD2	few	CASSGTFSGMGETQYF	TGTGCCAGCAGTGGAACCTTTAGCGGGATGGGGGAGACCCAGTACTTC
TRBJ2-5	TRBV6-5	TRBD1	.	CASIPTGGAETQYF	TGTGCCAGCATCCCGACAGGGGGCGCAGAGACCCAGTACTTC
TRBJ2-5	TRBV5-1	TRBD2	.	CASSWGRLAGPTNQETQYF	TGCGCCAGCAGCTGGGGGAGACTAGCGGGACCTACGAACCAAGAGACCCAGTACTTC
TRBJ2-1	TRBV7-2	.	.	CASSTSQGRTEQFF	TGTGCCAGCAGCACCTCCCAGGGGAGGACTGAGCAGTTCTTC
TRBJ1-1	TRBV19	.	few	CASSTGLNMNTEAFF	TGTGCCAGTAGTACAGGGCTGAACATGAACACTGAAGCTTTCTTT
TRBJ2-7	TRBV5-1	TRBD1	once	CASSLLQGNYEQYF	TGCGCCAGCAGCTTATTACAGGGGAACTACGAGCAGTACTTC
TRBJ2-7	TRBV7-2	.	.	CASSSQGAYEQYF	TGTGCCAGCAGCTCACAGGGAGCCTACGAGCAGTACTTC
TRBJ2-7	TRBV6-5	.	.	CASRSRDRPYEQYF	TGTGCCAGCAGGAGCCGGGACCGCCCCTACGAGCAGTACTTC
TRBJ2-5	TRBV28	.	many	CASSLVGGDETQYF	TGTGCCAGCAGTTTAGTAGGGGGGGATGAGACCCAGTACTTC
TRBJ2-6	TRBV2	.	once	CASRRVSGANALTF	TGTGCCAGCAGGCGAGTCTCTGGGGCCAACGCCCTGACTTTC
TRBJ2-7	TRBV7-8	TRBD1	once	CASTSVFRDRHTYEQYF	TGTGCCAGCACCTCCGTATTCCGGGACAGGCATACCTACGAGCAGTACTTC
TRBJ2-7	TRBV10-1	TRBD2	.	CASSESGGRTLRPYEQYF	TGCGCCAGCAGTGAGTCGGGGGGGAGAACCCTCCGACCCTACGAGCAGTACTTC
TRBJ1-1	TRBV7-9	TRBD1	.	CASNTQGANTEAFF	TGTGCCAGCAACACGCAGGGGGCAAACACTGAAGCTTTCTTT
TRBJ2-7	TRBV28	TRBD1	few	CASSLHLGRGLGPYSYEQYF	TGTGCCAGCAGTTTGCATTTGGGCAGGGGGCTAGGGCCATATTCCTACGAGCAGTACTTC
TRBJ2-2	TRBV9	TRBD2	.	CASSVEAGGVAGELFF	TGTGCCAGCAGCGTAGAGGCGGGAGGGGTCGCCGGGGAGCTGTTTTTT
TRBJ1-3	TRBV5-4	.	.	CASSSEASGNTIYF	TGTGCCAGCAGCTCCGAGGCGTCTGGAAACACCATATATTTT
TRBJ2-7	TRBV28	TRBD2	.	CASSTIAGGPGEQYF	TGTGCCAGCAGTACCATAGCGGGAGGGCCGGGCGAGCAGTACTTC
TRBJ2-1	TRBV18	TRBD2	.	CASSPPGLAGTGEQFF	TGTGCCAGCTCACCGCCGGGACTAGCGGGAACAGGTGAGCAGTTCTTC
TRBJ2-6	TRBV28	.	.	CASRKTGANVLTF	TGTGCCAGCAGAAAAACCGGGGCCAACGTCCTGACTTTC